Below are 22 T cell receptor beta chains sequenced from a single sample in a study of control samples from healthy donors and cancer patients. Produced via immunoSEQ multiplex PCR; TCRdb's table is partial and in-frame only. Of about 58,000 clones listed, around 87% are singletons. Sequencing was performed on PBMCs. The source of these receptors is a woman aged 60-70 years with lung cancer.

CDR3 amino acids: CASSFGLAAYNEQFF. CDR3 bases: TGCGCCAGCAGCTTCGGACTAGCGGCCTACAATGAGCAGTTCTTC. The rearrangement joins TRBV5-1 to TRBJ2-1; TRBD2 matches 10 bases. V was pared by 2 bases and J by 2 bases, with 1 base of the junction left unmatched. The CDR3 is 15 residues long. Looked up from germline, CDR1 is SGHRS and CDR2 is YFSETQ.

As to this clone: Sequence at one end of the junction differs from germline and may be a read error. The chain is built from TRBV2 and TRBJ2-5, with D hard to call. This CDR3 has 11 residues. CDR1 is SNHLY, CDR2 FYNNEI, per germline. This CDR3 is CASSEEETQYF. CDR3 DNA: TGTGCCAGCAGCGAAGAAGAGACCCAGTACTTC. Filled out from reference TRBV2 and TRBJ2-5, the complete variable domain reads EPEVTQTPSHQVTQMGQEVILRCVPISNHLYFYWYRQILGQKVEFLVSFYNNEISEKSEIFDDQFSVERPDGSNFTLKIRSTKLEDSAMYFCASSEEETQYFGPGTRLLVL.

This chain uses TRBV6-6 with TRBJ2-7, with D perhaps being TRBD1 or TRBD2 (5 bases each). The CDR3 extends over 13 amino acids. The V gene's germline CDR1 is MNHNY and CDR2 SVGAGI (reference sequence). V lost 5 bases and J lost 2, with 10 bases in between. CDR3 in DNA: TGTGCCAGCAGTCGGGACGGTGCCTACGAGCAGTACTTC. Protein product: CASSRDGAYEQYF.

This rearrangement joins TRBV5-1 to TRBJ2-7; D is undetermined. V lost 1 base and J 2 bases, leaving 16 bases between the germline ends. CDR1 SGHRS and CDR2 YFSETQ come from the germline V gene. This CDR3 has 16 amino acids. CDR3 sequence: CASSLTISGRTYEQYF. The CDR3 region has the DNA TGCGCCAGCAGCTTGACGATTTCCGGACGGACCTACGAGCAGTACTTC.

V usage is TRBV19 and J usage is TRBJ1-1; D might be TRBD1 (5 bases). Germline assignment: CDR1 LNHDA and CDR2 SQIVND (reference sequence). Trimming cost V 9 bases and J 4 bases, with 21 bases left between them. The CDR3 is made up of 15 amino acids. CDR3 sequence: CASRFRDQGRTEAFF. The DNA for the CDR3 is TGTGCCAGCAGATTCCGCGATCAGGGACGCACTGAAGCTTTCTTT.

V and J are TRBV7-9 and TRBJ1-6; D is ambiguous. Trimming removed 3 bases from V and 9 bases from J, with 15 bases in between. Germline CDR1 and CDR2: SEHNR and FQNEAQ (reference sequence). This CDR3 has 15 amino acids. This CDR3 is CASSFGGRSVSPLHF. The DNA for the CDR3 is TGTGCCAGCAGCTTCGGAGGGCGCTCGGTTTCACCCCTCCACTTT.

The V and J genes are TRBV5-1 and TRBJ2-5, with TRBD2 matching over 8 bases. The ends lost 4 bases at V and 5 bases at J; junction bases unmatched: 4. Germline CDR1 SGHRS, CDR2 YFSETQ. The CDR3 totals 13 residues. CDR3 amino acids: CASSGGLGETQYF. The CDR3 DNA reads TGCGCCAGCAGCGGGGGACTAGGGGAGACCCAGTACTTC. Full variable domain (remainder filled in from reference TRBV5-1 and TRBJ2-5): KAGVTQTPRYLIKTRGQQVTLSCSPISGHRSVSWYQQTPGQGLQFLFEYFSETQRNKGNFPGRFSGRQFSNSRSEMNVSTLELGDSALYLCASSGGLGETQYFGPGTRLLVL.

This rearrangement joins TRBV19 to TRBJ2-1, with 10 bases that match TRBD2. CDR1 LNHDA and CDR2 SQIVND come from the germline V gene (reference sequence). The ends lost 4 bases at V and 4 bases at J; junction bases unmatched: 13. This CDR3 is built from 18 residues. The CDR3 reads CASSRGLAESTIYNEQFF. As DNA, the CDR3 is TGTGCCAGTAGTAGAGGACTAGCGGAGTCCACGATTTACAATGAGCAGTTCTTC.

The DNA for the CDR3 is TGTGCCAGCAGCCGGGGGTCAGGGGGCGCCTACGAGCAGTACTTC. It yields the protein CASSRGSGGAYEQYF. The chain is built from TRBV7-2 and TRBJ2-7; 8 nucleotides agree with TRBD1. CDR3 length equals 15 residues. The V segment lost 5 bases and the J segment 2 bases; nucleotides outside the gene matches: 8. Germline-derived CDR1 and CDR2 are SGHTA and FQGNSA.

The V gene is TRBV5-5, the J gene TRBJ1-2; D call uncertain. V dropped 1 base and J dropped 2 bases, with 9 bases sitting between them. This CDR3 comprises 14 residues. The germline gives CDR1 SGHKS, CDR2 YYEKEE (reference sequence). The CDR3 reads CASSLIHQNYGYTF. The CDR3 DNA is TGTGCCAGCAGCTTGATACACCAGAACTATGGCTACACCTTC.

The chain recombines TRBV5-1 with TRBJ2-1, with TRBD2 matching 11 bases. Germline trimming cut 6 bases from V and 5 bases from J; bases unmatched to any gene: 4. CDR1 and CDR2 from the germline V gene are SGHRS and YFSETQ. The CDR3 has 14 amino acids. In DNA, the CDR3 is TGCGCCAGCAATGTAGCGGGAGGGGACAATGAGCAGTTCTTC. The encoded protein is CASNVAGGDNEQFF.

V gene TRBV6-5 combines with J gene TRBJ1-1; possible D gene TRBD1, 5 bases. This CDR3 has 14 residues. Germline CDR1 is MNHEY and CDR2 is SVGAGI. Deletions cut 7 bases from V and 1 base from J, with 13 bases between. The DNA of the CDR3 is TGTGCCAGCACCCTGTACGGGGGGAACACTGAAGCTTTCTTT. This sequence encodes CASTLYGGNTEAFF.

This clone is a singleton in its sample. The chain combines TRBV3-1 (or the pseudogene TRBV3-2) with TRBJ2-7; D is undetermined. Germline V lookup: CDR1 LGHDT, CDR2 YNNKEL (reference sequence). The V and J ends lost 1 base and 7 bases respectively, with 14 bases between them. The length of the CDR3 is 14 residues. The CDR3 bases are TGTGCCAGCAGCCAAGGTGGTGCCTCGGGTGAGCAGTACTTC. This gives the protein CASSQGGASGEQYF.

V usage is TRBV7-8 and J usage is TRBJ2-7; D is ambiguous. Deletions cut 4 bases from V and 5 bases from J, with 12 bases between. This CDR3 region has 13 residues. The germline V gene encodes CDR1 SGHVS and CDR2 FQNEAQ. The DNA for the CDR3 is TGTGCCAGCAGCTGGACGAACGTGCACGAGCAGTACTTC. Protein: CASSWTNVHEQYF.

CDR3 in amino acids: CASSWTSGKSVDYEQYF. CDR3 sequence (DNA): TGTGCCAGCAGTTGGACTAGCGGGAAGTCTGTTGACTACGAGCAGTACTTC. V is TRBV2 and J is TRBJ2-7, with 12 bases fitting TRBD2. Germline assignment: CDR1 SNHLY and CDR2 FYNNEI. The CDR3 totals 17 residues. The V and J ends lost 5 bases and 3 bases, in that order; junction bases with no gene match: 11.

The genes are TRBV11-2 and TRBJ2-1; TRBD2 aligns across 12 bases. V dropped 4 bases and J dropped 4; count of bases not matched to a gene: 11. Germline V gene sequence: CDR1 SGHAT, CDR2 FQNNGV. The CDR3 spans 18 residues. CDR3 nucleotides: TGTGCCAGCAGCTCTAGGGCTAGCGGGGGGGCCTGGTACAATGAGCAGTTCTTC. This sequence encodes CASSSRASGGAWYNEQFF.

The V and J genes are TRBV5-1 and TRBJ1-5; D is undetermined. The germline V gene has CDR1 SGHRS and CDR2 YFSETQ. The V end lost 4 bases, the J end lost 7 bases, and 15 bases lay between the germline ends. The CDR3 totals 14 residues. The chain's CDR3 is CASSLDPTGQPQHF. Written as DNA, the CDR3 is TGCGCCAGCAGCCTTGACCCTACGGGGCAGCCCCAGCATTTT. Variable domain in full (rest from reference TRBV5-1 and TRBJ1-5): KAGVTQTPRYLIKTRGQQVTLSCSPISGHRSVSWYQQTPGQGLQFLFEYFSETQRNKGNFPGRFSGRQFSNSRSEMNVSTLELGDSALYLCASSLDPTGQPQHFGDGTRLSIL.

The chain links TRBV16 to TRBJ1-2; the D is unclear. This CDR3 has 19 residues. Trimming shortened V by 4 bases and J by 4 bases, and 28 bases separated the two germline ends. Germline V gene lookup returns CDR1 KGHSY and CDR2 FQNENV. CDR3 amino acids: CASSPQIPNTRRARYGYTF. CDR3 in DNA: TGTGCCAGCAGCCCCCAGATCCCCAACACCCGGCGGGCCCGCTATGGCTACACCTTC.

This chain joins TRBV28 and TRBJ1-2, with a tentative D call TRBD1 (5 bases). The CDR3 is made up of 13 amino acids. CDR1 and CDR2 from the germline V gene are MDHEN and SYDVKM. Trimming removed 5 bases at V and 8 bases at J, with 15 bases between. The CDR3 loop reads CASSTLFRDGYTF. CDR3 nucleotides: TGTGCCAGCAGTACCCTCTTCAGGGACGGCTACACCTTC.

The V and J genes are TRBV27 and TRBJ2-3; D remains ambiguous. This CDR3 has 14 residues. V dropped 4 bases and J dropped 4 bases, with 12 bases sitting between them. Germline-derived CDR1 and CDR2 are MNHEY and SMNVEV (reference sequence). DNA for the CDR3: TGTGCCAGCAGTTATACCCTCGAGGCAGATACGCAGTATTTT. Its protein is CASSYTLEADTQYF.

The V and J genes are TRBV19 and TRBJ2-7, with 7 bases fitting TRBD1. Per germline, CDR1 LNHDA and CDR2 SQIVND (reference sequence). The junction had 7 bases not matched to a gene; V was cut back by 4 bases and J by 4 bases. This CDR3 region has 14 residues. CDR3 residues: CASSNRDSPYEQYF. The CDR3 region has the DNA TGTGCCAGTAGTAACCGGGACAGTCCGTACGAGCAGTACTTC.

The chain uses TRBV18 and TRBJ1-2, with 7 bases lining up with TRBD1. The CDR3 contains 13 residues. Germline V lookup: CDR1 KGHSH, CDR2 LQKENI. After removal of 3 bases from V and 7 bases from J, the junction contained 5 bases not matched to a gene. The CDR3 nucleotides are TGTGCCAGCTCACCGCAAGACAGGGTTGGCTACACCTTC. Residues: CASSPQDRVGYTF.